This TCR beta chain appears in the sequencing data of a study of identical twins. CDR3 size: 15 residues. The V gene's germline CDR1 is DFQATT and CDR2 SNEGSKA (reference sequence). With V trimmed by 0 bases and J by 3 bases, 4 bases remained unmatched. This clonotype was observed at least ten times. One entry per CDR3 protein results from TCRdb running MiXCR on the 5' RACE reads. The repertoire holds approximately 700,000 distinct CDR3 sequences, approximately 6% seen once, with under 2% in the top ten. The chain recombines TRBV20-1 with TRBJ2-3, with 9 bases identical to TRBD2. What was sequenced was naive T cells sorted from blood. This sequence was found in a young man in good health. CDR3 sequence: CSARDLREGTDTQYF. CDR3 in DNA: TGCAGTGCTAGAGACTTGCGGGAGGGAACAGATACGCAGTATTTT.